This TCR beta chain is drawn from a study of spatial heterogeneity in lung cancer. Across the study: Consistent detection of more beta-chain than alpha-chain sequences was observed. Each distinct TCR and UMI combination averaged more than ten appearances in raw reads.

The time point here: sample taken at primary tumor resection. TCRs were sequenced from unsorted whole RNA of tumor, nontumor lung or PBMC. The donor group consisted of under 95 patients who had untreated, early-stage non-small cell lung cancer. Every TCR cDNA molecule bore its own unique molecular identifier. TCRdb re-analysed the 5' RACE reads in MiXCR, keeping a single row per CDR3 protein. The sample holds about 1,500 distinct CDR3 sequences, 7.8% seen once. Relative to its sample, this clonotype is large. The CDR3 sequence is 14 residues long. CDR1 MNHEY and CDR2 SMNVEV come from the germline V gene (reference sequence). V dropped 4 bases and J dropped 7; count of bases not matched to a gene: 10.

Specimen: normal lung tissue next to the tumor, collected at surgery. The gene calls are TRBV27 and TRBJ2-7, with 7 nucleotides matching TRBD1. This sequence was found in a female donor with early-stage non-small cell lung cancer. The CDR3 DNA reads TGTGCCAGCAGTTCCACAGGGGATGGGGTGGAGCAGTACTTC. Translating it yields CASSSTGDGVEQYF.